One sample yielded the 29 T cell receptor beta chains listed below, sequenced in a study of metastatic and nonmetastatic thyroid tumors (TCRdb year 2020). Before undergoing thyroid surgery, none of the patients had been given any kind of treatment. Libraries were built with PCR. The run used an Illumina HiSeq 4000. The public reads were run again by TCRdb, first through fastp at Q25 and then through MiXCR, and only productive beta chains were kept. The sample table holds under 35,000 clones, of which roughly 25% were seen once. The top ten hold 9.2% of the sample. The sequenced sample was blood. These receptors were obtained from a female donor with papillary thyroid cancer or a benign thyroid nodule (not recorded which). Some clones in this sample may be carry-over from other donors' samples.

The sample holds many counts of this clone. This chain connects TRBV10-3 to TRBJ2-5, with D perhaps matching TRBD2 (6 bases). Deletions cut 0 bases from V and 4 bases from J, with 12 bases between. CDR1 and CDR2 (germline): ENHRY, SYGVKD. This CDR3 contains 15 residues. This CDR3 is CAISESLRGGETQYF. CDR3 bases: TGTGCCATCAGTGAGTCGTTAAGGGGAGGAGAGACCCAGTACTTC.

This clone appeared many times. The chain joins TRBV29-1 to TRBJ2-1; 8 nucleotides agree with TRBD2. Germline V gene lookup returns CDR1 SQVTM and CDR2 ANQGSEA. The CDR3 sequence is 13 residues long. V shed 3 bases and J 3 bases; nucleotides not matched to a gene: 1. CDR3 in amino acids: CSVEGLGYNEQFF. The CDR3 DNA reads as TGCAGCGTTGAGGGACTAGGCTACAATGAGCAGTTCTTC.

The rearrangement uses TRBV11-2 and TRBJ2-7, with 11 bases fitting TRBD2. The germline V gene has CDR1 SGHAT and CDR2 FQNNGV. The junction had 3 bases not matched to a gene; V was cut back by 5 bases and J by 6 bases. CDR3 length equals 13 residues. The CDR3 loop reads CASSRGLAGEQYF. For the CDR3, the DNA is TGTGCCAGCAGCAGAGGACTAGCGGGCGAGCAGTACTTC.

This clone appeared a few times. V usage is TRBV2 and J usage is TRBJ2-3, with D hard to call. The V gene lost 2 bases and the J gene lost 4 bases, with 10 bases spanning the gap. The CDR3 has 14 amino acids. Looked up from germline, CDR1 is SNHLY and CDR2 is FYNNEI. The CDR3 bases are TGTGCCAGCAGTGAAAGGTGGGCGGCAGATACGCAGTATTTT. Protein sequence: CASSERWAADTQYF. Using reference TRBV2 and TRBJ2-3 for the parts outside the CDR3, the full variable domain is EPEVTQTPSHQVTQMGQEVILRCVPISNHLYFYWYRQILGQKVEFLVSFYNNEISEKSEIFDDQFSVERPDGSNFTLKIRSTKLEDSAMYFCASSERWAADTQYFGPGTRLTVL.

In its sample, this clone was seen many times. The chain carries TRBV11-2 and TRBJ2-3; D possibly matches TRBD1 or TRBD2 (5 bases each). Germline V CDR1 and CDR2: SGHAT, FQNNGV. This CDR3 has 15 residues. The germline V and J ends were trimmed by 3 bases and 4 bases, with 14 bases remaining between them. The CDR3 nucleotides read TGTGCCAGCAGCTTGAGGGACGCTAGGGCAGATACGCAGTATTTT. This encodes CASSLRDARADTQYF.

This clone was counted ten times or more. CDR3 sequence: CASSESGTDTQYF. In DNA, the CDR3 is TGTGCCAGCAGTGAGTCCGGGACAGATACGCAGTATTTT. V and J are TRBV6-4 and TRBJ2-3, with no clear D. Trimming shortened V by 3 bases and J by 3 bases, and 7 bases separated the two germline ends. This CDR3 comprises 13 residues. Germline CDR1 and CDR2: MRHNA and SNTAGT.

Turning to this clone: The junction differs from germline at one of its ends, possibly a read error. The V gene is TRBV7-3, the J gene TRBJ2-2; D possibly uses TRBD1 or TRBD2 (6 bases each). From germline, CDR1 is SGHTA and CDR2 FQGTGA. The CDR3 is made up of 15 amino acids. CDR3 bases: TGTGCCAGCAGCTTGAACGGAGGGGACACAGGGGAGCTGTTTTTT. Protein: CASSLNGGDTGELFF.

This clone was picked up many times. This sequence joins TRBV7-9 and TRBJ2-7; D is perhaps TRBD1 (7 bases). CDR3 length equals 14 residues. Germline-derived CDR1 and CDR2 are SEHNR and FQNEAQ (reference sequence). V gave up 4 bases and J gave up 0 bases, with 10 bases separating them. The CDR3 loop is CASSSGDSSYEQYF. The CDR3 DNA reads TGTGCCAGCAGCTCGGGGGACAGCTCCTACGAGCAGTACTTC.

By sample fraction, this clone is medium-sized. The chain is built from TRBV6-1 and TRBJ2-2; 8 nucleotides agree with TRBD2. CDR1 and CDR2 (germline): MNHNS, SASEGT. V trimming: 4 bases; J trimming: 2 bases; junction bases outside the gene matches: 6. The CDR3 covers 16 residues. This chain's CDR3 is CASSVTSGANTGELFF. CDR3 in DNA: TGTGCCAGCAGTGTAACTAGCGGAGCAAACACCGGGGAGCTGTTTTTT.

This clone was observed at least ten times. The chain carries TRBV9 and TRBJ2-3; possibly TRBD1 or TRBD2 for D (5 bases each). CDR1 is SGDLS and CDR2 is YYNGEE in the germline V gene. The V and J ends lost 3 bases and 5 bases respectively, with 22 bases between them. CDR3 length: 17 amino acids. The CDR3: CASSARGSDHTGDTQYF. The CDR3, as DNA: TGTGCCAGCAGCGCCCGGGGCAGCGACCACACTGGAGATACGCAGTATTTT.

This chain links TRBV19 with TRBJ2-7, with TRBD2 matching 14 bases. CDR3 size: 16 residues. V was clipped by 4 bases and J by 6 bases; unmatched bases: 8. Germline V gene lookup returns CDR1 LNHDA and CDR2 SQIVND (reference sequence). The CDR3 DNA sequence: TGTGCCAGTAGTACCAGACTAGCGGGAGGGTATGGCGAGCAGTACTTC. Amino acid sequence: CASSTRLAGGYGEQYF.

This clone was observed at least ten times. The CDR3: CASSYSSGATNEKLFF. CDR3 bases: TGTGCCAGCAGTTACTCCTCAGGTGCAACTAATGAAAAACTGTTTTTT. This rearrangement joins TRBV6-6 to TRBJ1-4; D remains ambiguous. The germline V gene encodes CDR1 MNHNY and CDR2 SVGAGI (reference sequence). CDR3 length: 16 residues. The ends were cut back, 0 bases at V and 0 bases at J, with 8 bases in the middle.

This clone was counted ten times or more. The chain combines TRBV7-2 with TRBJ2-7; D possibly corresponds to TRBD1 (6 bases). V was clipped by 5 bases and J by 2 bases, with 13 bases between them. There are 14 residues in the CDR3. Germline values: CDR1 SGHTA, CDR2 FQGNSA. CDR3 in amino acids: CASSRHREAYEQYF. The CDR3 bases are TGTGCCAGCAGCCGCCACAGGGAAGCCTACGAGCAGTACTTC.

This clone was seen ten or more times. This rearrangement joins TRBV18 to TRBJ1-6; D is ambiguous. CDR1 and CDR2 from the germline V gene are KGHSH and LQKENI. The CDR3 has 14 amino acids. V gave up 3 bases and J gave up 4 bases, with 7 bases separating them. This CDR3 reads CASSPQGYNSPLHF. The DNA for the CDR3 is TGTGCCAGCTCACCCCAAGGATATAATTCACCCCTCCACTTT.

This clone was recorded many times. V usage is TRBV18 and J usage is TRBJ1-3, with D unclear. Germline V gene data show CDR1 as KGHSH and CDR2 as LQKENI. The CDR3 runs 15 residues. Trimming pared 1 base from V and 3 bases from J, leaving 10 bases between. The CDR3 reads CASSPRRSDGNTIYF. The DNA of the CDR3 is TGTGCCAGCTCACCACGACGCAGCGATGGAAACACCATATATTTT.

This clone was counted many times. The CDR3 is CASSQANRELFF. CDR3 sequence (DNA): TGTGCCAGCAGCCAGGCAAATAGGGAGCTGTTTTTT. The chain carries TRBV3-1 and TRBJ2-2; D remains ambiguous. The V end lost 3 bases, the J end lost 9 bases, and 8 bases lay between the germline ends. The CDR3 consists of 12 residues. The germline V gene has CDR1 LGHDT and CDR2 YNNKEL (reference sequence).

At least ten counts were recorded for this clone. The V and J genes are TRBV20-1 and TRBJ2-7; D not resolved. Trimming pared 3 bases from V and 1 base from J, leaving 13 bases between. This CDR3 has 14 residues. CDR1 and CDR2 from the germline V gene are DFQATT and SNEGSKA (reference sequence). DNA of the CDR3: TGCAGTGCTAGGCTTCTCGCGTTATCCTACGAGCAGTACTTC. The encoded protein is CSARLLALSYEQYF.

The rearrangement links TRBV9 to TRBJ1-2; D not certain. This CDR3 comprises 13 residues. V was pared by 2 bases and J by 8 bases, with 13 bases between. The V gene's germline CDR1 is SGDLS and CDR2 YYNGEE. CDR3 sequence: CASSVSWGDGYTF. CDR3 nucleotide sequence: TGTGCCAGCAGCGTGTCGTGGGGAGACGGCTACACCTTC.

The chain carries TRBV7-9 and TRBJ1-1, with no clear D. Germline lookup yields CDR1 SEHNR and CDR2 FQNEAQ (reference sequence). The germline V and J ends were trimmed by 3 bases and 3 bases, with 14 bases remaining between them. The CDR3 runs to 15 residues. CDR3 in amino acids: CASSLVCVMHTEAFF. The DNA for the CDR3 is TGTGCCAGCAGCTTGGTGTGCGTAATGCACACTGAAGCTTTCTTT.

Concerning this clone: A clone one base away is much larger, so this may be a read error. J is TRBJ2-2 and V is TRBV11-1; the D gene is possibly TRBD1 (6 bases). Looked up from germline, CDR1 is SGHAT and CDR2 is FQDESV (reference sequence). The CDR3 has 17 amino acids. The DNA of the CDR3 is TGCGCCAGCGGCGCAATCCAGCCAGGGGTTAACACCGGGGAGCTGTTTTTT. Translation gives CASGAIQPGVNTGELFF.

This clone came up many times. This chain links TRBV6-1 with TRBJ2-3; weak D call: TRBD1 (6 bases). V lost 6 bases to trimming and J lost 9 bases, with 13 bases between them. Germline V CDR1 and CDR2: MNHNS, SASEGT. CDR3 length: 12 amino acids. DNA for the CDR3: TGTGCCAGCAGCGCGGACAGAGCAACGCAGTATTTT. Residues: CASSADRATQYF.

This clone was detected ten times or more. This sequence joins TRBV5-6 and TRBJ2-2; 11 bases agree with TRBD2. The V and J ends lost 0 bases and 3 bases, in that order; junction bases with no gene match: 1. The CDR3 length is 16 residues. Looked up from germline, CDR1 is SGHDT and CDR2 is YYEEEE. CDR3 DNA: TGTGCCAGCAGCTTGGTACTAGCGGGAGACACCGGGGAGCTGTTTTTT. This encodes CASSLVLAGDTGELFF.

This clone was recorded at least ten times. A single base separates this from a much larger clone, so it may be a read error. The J gene is TRBJ1-5, the V gene TRBV30; D gene ambiguous. This CDR3 spans 13 amino acids. Germline assignment: CDR1 GTSNPN and CDR2 SVGIG (reference sequence). The CDR3 sequence is CAWSSGPDQPRHF. CDR3 bases: TGTGCCTGGAGCTCCGGCCCCGATCAGCCCCGGCATTTT.

At least ten counts were recorded for this clone. The gene calls are TRBV11-3 and TRBJ2-2; D is possibly TRBD2 (6 bases). The CDR3 totals 15 residues. V lost 3 bases, J lost 7 bases, and 15 bases lay in between. The V gene's germline CDR1 is SGHNT and CDR2 YENEEA. The CDR3 DNA is TGTGCCAGCAGCTTGGGTCGGGAGTATGGCGGGGAGCTGTTTTTT. Translation gives CASSLGREYGGELFF.

This clone was counted a few times. The V and J genes are TRBV2 and TRBJ2-3; D may be TRBD1 (6 bases). The V gene's germline CDR1 is SNHLY and CDR2 FYNNEI. The V end was cut by 4 bases, the J end by 0 bases, with 11 bases between. This CDR3 region has 15 residues. This CDR3 is CASSGGHSSTDTQYF. The CDR3 bases are TGTGCCAGCAGTGGGGGACATTCTAGCACAGATACGCAGTATTTT.

On this clone itself: One end of the junction does not line up with germline, which may come from a read error. At the DNA level, this CDR3 is encoded by other sequences in the same sample as well. The chain combines TRBV5-1 with TRBJ1-1; TRBD1 might be the D (5 bases). The V gene's germline CDR1 is SGHRS and CDR2 YFSETQ. This CDR3 is 15 amino acids long. In DNA form, the CDR3 reads TGCGCCAGCAGCTGGTCGGGGCAGTTGAACACTGAAGCCTTCTTT. Translation: CASSWSGQLNTEAFF.

This clone was seen many times. The rearrangement joins TRBV30 to TRBJ1-6, with 7 positions matching TRBD1. CDR1 and CDR2 from the germline V gene are GTSNPN and SVGIG (reference sequence). This CDR3 has 14 residues. The J segment lost 8 bases and the V segment lost 0 bases, leaving 4 bases of the junction unmatched. CDR3 loop: CAWSVGGGYSPLHF. The CDR3 DNA sequence: TGTGCCTGGAGTGTGGGAGGGGGCTATTCACCCCTCCACTTT.

This chain connects TRBV9 to TRBJ2-3; unclear D gene. V was clipped by 5 bases and J by 3 bases, with 16 bases between them. Germline assignment: CDR1 SGDLS and CDR2 YYNGEE. The CDR3 length is 15 residues. The CDR3 protein is CASSPRPLETDTQYF. For the CDR3, the DNA is TGTGCCAGCAGTCCAAGGCCCCTAGAGACAGATACGCAGTATTTT.

This clone has a count of ten or more. The chain recombines TRBV30 with TRBJ2-3; TRBD2 matches 9 bases. The CDR3 spans 13 residues. Germline V gene lookup returns CDR1 GTSNPN and CDR2 SVGIG (reference sequence). The CDR3 is CAGQREATDTQYF. The CDR3 DNA follows: TGTGCTGGACAGCGGGAGGCCACAGATACGCAGTATTTT.